This TCR beta chain was identified during a study of cytomegalovirus exposure and HLA in healthy donors. The germline V and J ends were trimmed by 0 bases and 6 bases, with 15 bases remaining between them. CDR3 length: 15 amino acids. CDR1 and CDR2 (germline): LNHNV, YYDKDF (reference sequence). The PCR used 60 Vbeta and 13 Jbeta primers. Some clones are missing from TCRdb's copy, which holds only in-frame ones; the method was immunoSEQ multiplex PCR. The sample carries roughly 190,000 clones, about 9% recorded once. Overall study findings and caveats: The sole available immune exposure information was CMV serostatus.

As for this clone: The antigen is undetermined.

Sequenced input: PBMCs. The rearrangement uses TRBV15 and TRBJ2-7; possibly TRBD2 for D (5 bases). The clonotype comes from a woman under 40 in good health and CMV-seropositive. CDR3 amino acids: CATSRDLGGQVEQYF. The DNA of the CDR3 is TGTGCCACCAGCAGAGATCTAGGCGGGCAGGTCGAGCAGTACTTC.